A selection of T cell receptor beta chains follows, all from one sample in a study of cytomegalovirus exposure and HLA in healthy donors. The table came from immunoSEQ multiplex PCR; TCRdb's copy has only in-frame clones and leaves some out. This repertoire shows about 200,000 clones, about four fifths found once; its top ten account for approximately 1.8%. Sequenced sample: PBMCs. The receptors were gathered from a man between 40 and 49 years old in good health and CMV-seropositive. Both conserved end residues are part of each CDR3. D genes are given only for firm matches. A row's size may be missing; if present it is once, few, many or a size class.

TRBJ1-1 TRBD1 TRBV5-1 once CASRTDRGRRGAFF TGCGCCAGCAGGACGGACAGGGGGCGTCGCGGAGCTTTCTTT
TRBJ1-2 NA TRBV27 NA CASSLNYGGAGGYTF TGTGCCAGCAGTTTGAATTATGGGGGGGCGGGGGGCTACACCTTC
TRBJ2-1 TRBD1 TRBV6-5 once CASRGQAEQFF TGTGCCAGCCGGGGACAGGCTGAGCAGTTCTTC
TRBJ1-1 NA TRBV10-3 NA CAISGAGVFTEAFF TGTGCCATCAGTGGGGCAGGGGTATTCACTGAAGCTTTCTTT
TRBJ2-7 NA TRBV28 NA CASRGRNSYEQYF TGTGCCAGCCGGGGTAGAAACTCCTACGAGCAGTACTTC
TRBJ1-3 TRBD1 TRBV4-1 once CASSQAGTALRGNTIYF TGCGCCAGCAGCCAAGCCGGGACAGCCCTCAGGGGAAACACCATATATTTT
TRBJ2-2 TRBD2 TRBV7-2 NA CASSLELAGGSGELFF TGTGCCAGCAGCTTAGAGCTAGCGGGAGGAAGCGGGGAGCTGTTTTTT
TRBJ2-7 TRBD2 TRBV2 once CASSPGGYEQYF TGTGCCAGCAGCCCGGGGGGCTACGAGCAGTACTTC
TRBJ2-6 TRBD1 TRBV7-8 NA CASSPRDRGSGANVLTF TGTGCCAGCAGCCCACGGGACAGGGGATCCGGGGCCAACGTCCTGACTTTC
TRBJ2-7 NA TRBV11-2 NA CASSLVGASYEQYF TGTGCCAGCAGCTTAGTAGGAGCCTCCTACGAGCAGTACTTC
TRBJ1-4 NA TRBV15 NA CATSRDGGGYEKLFF TGTGCCACCAGCAGAGATGGGGGAGGGTATGAAAAACTGTTTTTT
TRBJ1-2 NA TRBV11-3 NA CASSFDRQALNYGYTF TGTGCCAGCAGCTTCGATCGACAGGCCCTGAACTATGGCTACACCTTC
TRBJ2-1 TRBD2 TRBV27 NA CASRDLAGTNEQFF TGTGCCAGCAGGGATCTAGCGGGTACCAATGAGCAGTTCTTC
TRBJ2-3 TRBD2 TRBV7-8 once CASRPGTSGKKPDTQYF TGTGCCAGCCGACCCGGGACTAGCGGGAAGAAGCCAGATACGCAGTATTTT
TRBJ1-6 NA TRBV25-1 once CASSEGRTDSFTLHF TGTGCCAGCAGTGAGGGGCGGACAGATTCTTTCACCCTCCACTTT
TRBJ2-7 TRBD2 TRBV15 NA CATSTLVAGRGHEQYF TGTGCCACCAGCACCCTGGTAGCGGGGAGGGGCCACGAGCAGTACTTC
TRBJ2-1 NA TRBV4-2 NA CASSQDISLPEQFF TGTGCCAGCAGCCAAGATATTAGCCTACCTGAGCAGTTCTTC
TRBJ2-7 TRBD2 TRBV10-3 once CAISGVRGREGSYEQYF TGTGCCATCAGTGGGGTGAGGGGGCGGGAGGGCTCCTACGAGCAGTACTTC
TRBJ2-7 NA TRBV7-2 NA CASSLGFGGHHEQYF TGTGCCAGCAGCTTAGGGTTCGGGGGGCACCACGAGCAGTACTTC
TRBJ2-7 TRBD2 TRBV27 NA CASSPRTSGRGVEQYF TGTGCCAGCAGTCCGCGGACTAGCGGGAGAGGGGTAGAGCAGTACTTC
TRBJ2-1 TRBD2 TRBV18 NA CASSPGLAGVDEQFF TGTGCCAGCTCGCCGGGACTAGCGGGAGTGGATGAGCAGTTCTTC
TRBJ2-7 NA TRBV5-1 NA CASSWFGGADSNYEQYF TGCGCCAGCAGCTGGTTCGGGGGAGCAGACAGTAACTACGAGCAGTACTTC
TRBJ2-1 NA TRBV25-1 NA CASSEAGGSSYNEQFF TGTGCCAGCAGTGAAGCAGGAGGCAGCTCCTACAATGAGCAGTTCTTC